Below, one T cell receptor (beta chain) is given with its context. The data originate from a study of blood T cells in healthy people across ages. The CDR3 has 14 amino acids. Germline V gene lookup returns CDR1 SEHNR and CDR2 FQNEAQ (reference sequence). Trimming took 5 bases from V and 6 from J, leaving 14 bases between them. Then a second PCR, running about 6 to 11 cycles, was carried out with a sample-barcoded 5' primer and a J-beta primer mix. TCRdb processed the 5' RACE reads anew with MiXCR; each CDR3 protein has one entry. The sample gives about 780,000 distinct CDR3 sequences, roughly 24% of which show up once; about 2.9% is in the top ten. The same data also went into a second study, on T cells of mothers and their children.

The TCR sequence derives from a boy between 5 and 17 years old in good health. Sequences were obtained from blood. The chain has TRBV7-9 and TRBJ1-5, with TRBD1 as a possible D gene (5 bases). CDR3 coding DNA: TGTGCCAGCAGCCCCGACAGAATGGGTCAGCCCCAGCATTTT. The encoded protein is CASSPDRMGQPQHF.